This T cell receptor beta chain was sequenced in a study of blood T cell repertoires in COVID-19. Study details: The United States, Italy and Spain supplied acute and convalescent COVID-19 samples. The cDNA or gDNA used as material had been derived from T cells, B-cell-depleted T cells, or PBMCs.

Self-reported history from a screening survey and questionnaire set each donor's cohort. This clone was seen just once. CDR1 and CDR2 (germline): SNHLY, FYNNEI. The CDR3 is 14 residues long. The ends were cut back, 5 bases at V and 0 bases at J, with 10 bases in the middle. Original methodology: Amplification with reference gene primers provided the estimates of nucleated cell counts. Generated by immunoSEQ multiplex PCR, the TCRdb table keeps only in-frame clones and is missing some. That table furnishes V, J and clone size, whereas the DNA furnished D and trimming. The sample has about 180,000 clones, approximately 92% seen once.

This receptor was obtained from a woman aged 35 to 49 with acute COVID-19. Source material: PBMCs or T cells enriched from blood (not recorded which). V and J are TRBV2 and TRBJ1-2; no definite D call. CDR3 protein: CASSRRQTNYGYTF. CDR3 coding DNA: TGTGCCAGCAGTAGGCGGCAAACTAACTATGGCTACACCTTC.